The 2 T cell receptor beta chains given below trace back to one sample, sequenced in a study of monozygotic twins with inflammatory bowel disease. Reanalyzing the 5' RACE reads, TCRdb keeps one entry per CDR3 protein, without DNA. Listed are around 450,000 distinct CDR3 sequences; about 2.2% falls within the top ten. The specimen was blood. The source is a human donor with ulcerative colitis or Crohn's disease, or a healthy co-twin of an affected twin (not recorded which).

The chain is built from TRBV19 and TRBJ2-1. Germline CDR1 LNHDA, CDR2 SQIVND (reference sequence). The CDR3 sequence is 13 residues long. This CDR3 is CASSIAGYNEQFF.

V gene TRBV7-9 combines with J gene TRBJ2-5; TCRdb's D call of TRBD1 is untestable without DNA. CDR1 is SEHNR, CDR2 FQNEAQ, per germline (reference sequence). The CDR3 sequence is 14 residues long. The CDR3 spells CASSPRGEEETQYF.